One sample yielded the 8 T cell receptor beta chains listed below, sequenced in a study of T cell responses to AZD1222 COVID-19 vaccine. Assay used: immunoSEQ multiplex PCR; TCRdb lists only in-frame clones, some missing. Here the sample spans some 96,000 clones, roughly 86% being singletons. Here the sequenced sample was peripheral blood, taken on day 0 of MenACWY control vaccination. These receptors were collected from an adult in good health.

The rearrangement joins TRBV6-1 to TRBJ2-7; D is uncertain. The CDR3 has 11 residues. V was pared by 3 bases and J by 4 bases, with 4 bases between. Germline values: CDR1 MNHNS, CDR2 SASEGT. CDR3 sequence: CASSESYEQYF. The DNA of the CDR3 is TGTGCCAGCAGTGAGAGTTACGAGCAGTACTTC.

V and J are TRBV6-5 and TRBJ2-2; 7 bases are a match to TRBD2. CDR3 length equals 16 residues. The germline CDR1 and CDR2 sequences are MNHEY and SVGAGI. V was pared by 2 bases and J by 5 bases, with 8 bases of the junction left unmatched. The CDR3 DNA is TGTGCCAGCAGTTACCTGCGGGGGATGGGTACCGGGGAGCTGTTTTTT. Its translation: CASSYLRGMGTGELFF.

The rearrangement joins TRBV12-5 to TRBJ1-1; D remains unclear. This CDR3 is built from 15 residues. V was trimmed by 2 bases and J by 1 base, leaving 11 bases between them. Germline-derived CDR1 and CDR2 are LGHNT and FRNRAP. The CDR3 DNA reads as TGTGCTAGTGGTTTGTACGCGGAAGGGAACACTGAAGCTTTCTTT. It encodes CASGLYAEGNTEAFF.

The sample holds one count of this clone. This chain connects TRBV30 to TRBJ2-1; tentative D call: TRBD2 (7 bases). The CDR3 extends over 13 amino acids. The germline CDR1 and CDR2 sequences are GTSNPN and SVGIG (reference sequence). The V and J ends lost 5 bases and 6 bases respectively, with 14 bases between them. CDR3 region: CAWARGPSNEQFF. CDR3 DNA: TGTGCCTGGGCGCGGGGGCCCTCCAATGAGCAGTTCTTC.

V gene TRBV24-1 combines with J gene TRBJ1-5; no clear D. The CDR3 loop spans 15 amino acids. The ends were cut back, 5 bases at V and 0 bases at J, with 10 bases in the middle. Per germline, CDR1 KGHDR and CDR2 SFDVKD. Here the CDR3 reads CATSGRDNSNQPQHF. CDR3 coding DNA: TGTGCCACCAGTGGAAGAGACAATAGCAATCAGCCCCAGCATTTT.

The chain links TRBV10-3 to TRBJ2-2; D tentatively reads TRBD1 or TRBD2 (6 bases each). Germline V CDR1 and CDR2: ENHRY, SYGVKD. The V gene lost 2 bases and the J gene lost 5 bases, with 12 bases spanning the gap. The CDR3 covers 15 residues. CDR3 region: CAISERGGQTGELFF. The CDR3 region has the DNA TGTGCCATCAGTGAGCGAGGGGGGCAGACCGGGGAGCTGTTTTTT.

This clone was detected once. The chain joins TRBV11-2 to TRBJ1-2; no reliable D call. Trimming left V 4 bases short and J 0 bases short, with 0 bases between. Germline lookup yields CDR1 SGHAT and CDR2 FQNNGV. CDR3 length: 11 amino acids. The DNA for the CDR3 is TGTGCCAGCAGCTCTAACTATGGCTACACCTTC. The encoded protein is CASSSNYGYTF.

Many counts were recorded for this clone. The rearrangement uses TRBV18 and TRBJ1-6, with a possible D match to TRBD1 (6 bases). With 3 bases removed from V and 10 bases from J, the gap between germline ends came to 13 bases. The germline V gene has CDR1 KGHSH and CDR2 LQKENI. The CDR3 loop spans 14 amino acids. CDR3 sequence: CASSPRDTRSPLHF. Here the CDR3 DNA reads TGTGCCAGCTCACCCCGGGACACGAGGTCACCCCTCCACTTT.